The 5 T cell receptor beta chains given below trace back to one sample, sequenced in a study of control samples from healthy donors and cancer patients. Measured with immunoSEQ multiplex PCR; TCRdb has only the in-frame clones, and not every one. The table has approximately 49,000 clones, about 92% seen once. Input material: PBMCs. These TCRs come from a man aged 35-49 years with colorectal cancer.

This clone occurred a few times. The chain is built from TRBV5-1 and TRBJ2-3; no firm D call. Germline V gives CDR1 SGHRS, CDR2 YFSETQ. V lost 4 bases and J lost 3, with 15 bases in between. The CDR3 covers 15 residues. In DNA, the CDR3 is TGCGCCAGCAGCCCTAGACGGCCCTCAACAGATACGCAGTATTTT. Its translation is CASSPRRPSTDTQYF.

The rearrangement uses TRBV27 and TRBJ2-2; tentatively, D is TRBD1 (5 bases). The CDR3 length is 14 residues. The germline CDR1 and CDR2 sequences are MNHEY and SMNVEV (reference sequence). V was shortened by 5 bases and J by 3 bases, with 10 bases between the two germline ends. The CDR3, as DNA: TGTGCCAGCAGTAGGGGTACACACACCGGGGAGCTGTTTTTT. As protein: CASSRGTHTGELFF.

The chain carries TRBV7-9 and TRBJ2-7, with TRBD1 matching 7 bases. Germline lookup yields CDR1 SEHNR and CDR2 FQNEAQ (reference sequence). Germline trimming cut 6 bases from V and 3 bases from J; bases unmatched to any gene: 2. This CDR3 is built from 12 residues. The CDR3 loop is CASRGTVYEQYF. The CDR3 DNA reads as TGTGCCAGCAGAGGGACAGTCTACGAGCAGTACTTC.

This clone was seen more than once but under ten times. This chain uses TRBV4-1 with TRBJ1-2, with TRBD1 identical over 7 bases. Germline CDR1 reads MGHRA; CDR2 reads YSYEKL. J was trimmed by 8 bases and V by 3 bases; bases with no gene match: 15. This CDR3 spans 16 amino acids. The CDR3, as DNA: TGCGCCAGCAGCCAGGGCAGGTTGGGACAGCCAAGGGGCTACACCTTC. This codes for CASSQGRLGQPRGYTF.

V is TRBV5-6 and J is TRBJ2-1; D is possibly TRBD2 (5 bases). Trimming removed 0 bases at V and 7 bases at J, with 17 bases between. The CDR3 runs 16 residues. Per the germline V gene, CDR1 is SGHDT and CDR2 is YYEEEE. The CDR3 region is CASSLVPERASNEQFF. The CDR3 DNA reads as TGTGCCAGCAGCTTGGTTCCAGAGAGGGCTAGTAATGAGCAGTTCTTC.